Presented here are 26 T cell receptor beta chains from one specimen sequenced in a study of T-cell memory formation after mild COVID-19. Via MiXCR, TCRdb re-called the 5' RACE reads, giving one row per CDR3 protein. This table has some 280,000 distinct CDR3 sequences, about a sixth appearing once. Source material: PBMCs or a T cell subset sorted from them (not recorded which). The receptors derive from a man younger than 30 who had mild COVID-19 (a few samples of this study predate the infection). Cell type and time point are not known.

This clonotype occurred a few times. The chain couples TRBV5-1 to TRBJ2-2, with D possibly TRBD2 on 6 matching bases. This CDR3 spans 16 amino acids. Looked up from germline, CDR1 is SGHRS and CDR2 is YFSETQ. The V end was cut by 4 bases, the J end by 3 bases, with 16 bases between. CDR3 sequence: CASSEVGGSDTGELFF. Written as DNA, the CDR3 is TGCGCCAGCAGCGAGGTCGGGGGTTCGGACACCGGGGAGCTGTTTTTT.

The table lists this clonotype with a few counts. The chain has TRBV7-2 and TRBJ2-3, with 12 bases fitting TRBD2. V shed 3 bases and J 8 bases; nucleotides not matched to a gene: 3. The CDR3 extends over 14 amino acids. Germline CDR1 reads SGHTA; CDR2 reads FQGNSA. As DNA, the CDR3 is TGTGCCAGCAGCTTGCTAGCGGGGGGGTCTACGCAGTATTTT. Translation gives CASSLLAGGSTQYF.

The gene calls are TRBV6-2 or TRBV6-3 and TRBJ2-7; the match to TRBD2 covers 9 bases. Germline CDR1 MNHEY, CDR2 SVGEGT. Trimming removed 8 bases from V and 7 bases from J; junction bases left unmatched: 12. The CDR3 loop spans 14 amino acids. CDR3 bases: TGTGCCAGCCATGGACTAGCGTACATTCGAGAGCAGTACTTC. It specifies CASHGLAYIREQYF.

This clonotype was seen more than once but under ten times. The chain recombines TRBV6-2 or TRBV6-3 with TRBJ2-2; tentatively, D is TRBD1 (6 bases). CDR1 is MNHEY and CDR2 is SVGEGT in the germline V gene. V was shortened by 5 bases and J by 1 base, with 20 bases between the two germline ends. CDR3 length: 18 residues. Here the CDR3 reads CASSTGTFHSGNTGELFF. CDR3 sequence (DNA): TGTGCCAGCAGTACCGGGACATTCCATTCTGGGAACACCGGGGAGCTGTTTTTT.

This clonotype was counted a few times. The DNA of the CDR3 is TGTGCCAGCAGTTACTCGGAGGAGACCCAGTACTTC. Amino acids: CASSYSEETQYF. This rearrangement joins TRBV6-6 to TRBJ2-5; D not certain. Germline V CDR1 and CDR2: MNHNY, SVGAGI (reference sequence). Trimming shortened V by 0 bases and J by 5 bases, and 4 bases separated the two germline ends. CDR3 length: 12 amino acids.

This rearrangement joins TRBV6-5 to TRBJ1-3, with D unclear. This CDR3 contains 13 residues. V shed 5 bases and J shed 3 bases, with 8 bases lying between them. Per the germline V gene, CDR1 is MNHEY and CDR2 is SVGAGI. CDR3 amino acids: CASSPNYGNTIYF. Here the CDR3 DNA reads TGTGCCAGCAGTCCTAACTATGGAAACACCATATATTTT.

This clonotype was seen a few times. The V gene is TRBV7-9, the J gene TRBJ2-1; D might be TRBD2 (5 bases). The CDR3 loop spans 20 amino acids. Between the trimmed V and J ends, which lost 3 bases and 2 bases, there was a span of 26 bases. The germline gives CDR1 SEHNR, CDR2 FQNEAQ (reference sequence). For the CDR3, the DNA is TGTGCCAGCAGCTTCACCCGAGGGAACGCCTTCCTAAGGGCCTACAATGAGCAGTTCTTC. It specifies CASSFTRGNAFLRAYNEQFF.

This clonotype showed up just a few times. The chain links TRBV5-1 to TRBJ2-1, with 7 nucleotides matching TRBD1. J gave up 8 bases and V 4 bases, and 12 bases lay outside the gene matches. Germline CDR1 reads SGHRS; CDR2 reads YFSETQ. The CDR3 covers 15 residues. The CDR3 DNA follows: TGCGCCAGCAGCAGCCGACAGGGCCCTAGAGATGAGCAGTTCTTC. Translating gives CASSSRQGPRDEQFF.

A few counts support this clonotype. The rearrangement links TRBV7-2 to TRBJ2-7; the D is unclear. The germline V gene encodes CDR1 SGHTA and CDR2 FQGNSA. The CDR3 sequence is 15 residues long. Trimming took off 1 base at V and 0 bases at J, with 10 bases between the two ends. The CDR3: CASSLESSRSYEQYF. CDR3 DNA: TGTGCCAGCAGCTTAGAGTCTTCTCGCTCCTACGAGCAGTACTTC.

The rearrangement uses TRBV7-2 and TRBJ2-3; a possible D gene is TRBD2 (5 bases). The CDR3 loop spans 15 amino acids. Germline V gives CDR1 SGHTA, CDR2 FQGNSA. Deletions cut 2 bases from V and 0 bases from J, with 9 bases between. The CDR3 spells CASSLRRTSTDTQYF. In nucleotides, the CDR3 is TGTGCCAGCAGCTTAAGGCGGACTAGCACAGATACGCAGTATTTT.

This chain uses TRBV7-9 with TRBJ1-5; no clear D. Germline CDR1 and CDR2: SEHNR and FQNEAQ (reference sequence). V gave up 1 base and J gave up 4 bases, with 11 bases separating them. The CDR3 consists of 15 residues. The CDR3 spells CASSLGTADNQPQHF. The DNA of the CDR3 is TGTGCCAGCAGCTTAGGGACTGCCGATAATCAGCCCCAGCATTTT.

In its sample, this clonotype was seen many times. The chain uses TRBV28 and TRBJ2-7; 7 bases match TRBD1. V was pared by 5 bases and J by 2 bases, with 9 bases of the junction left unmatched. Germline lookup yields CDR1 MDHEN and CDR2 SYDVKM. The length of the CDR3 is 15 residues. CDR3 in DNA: TGTGCCAGCAGTCCGCTGGCAGGGGGTCCCTACGAGCAGTACGTC. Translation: CASSPLAGGPYEQYV.

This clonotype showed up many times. CDR3 sequence: CASSSGSNQPQHF. CDR3 nucleotide sequence: TGTGCCAGCAGCTCGGGAAGCAATCAGCCCCAGCATTTT. V is TRBV7-3 and J is TRBJ1-5; unclear D gene. CDR1 and CDR2 (germline): SGHTA, FQGTGA. V shed 4 bases and J shed 1 base, with 5 bases lying between them. This CDR3 comprises 13 residues. Full variable domain (rest looked up from reference TRBV7-3 and TRBJ1-5): GAGVSQTPSNKVTEKGKYVELRCDPISGHTALYWYRQSLGQGPEFLIYFQGTGAADDSGLPNDRFFAVRPEGSVSTLKIQRTERGDSAVYLCASSSGSNQPQHFGDGTRLSIL.

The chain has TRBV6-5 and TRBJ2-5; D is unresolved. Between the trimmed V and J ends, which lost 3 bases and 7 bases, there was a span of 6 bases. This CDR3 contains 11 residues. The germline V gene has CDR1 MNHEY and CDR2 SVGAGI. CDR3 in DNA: TGTGCCAGCAGTTATGGCGCGACCCAGTACTTC. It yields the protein CASSYGATQYF.

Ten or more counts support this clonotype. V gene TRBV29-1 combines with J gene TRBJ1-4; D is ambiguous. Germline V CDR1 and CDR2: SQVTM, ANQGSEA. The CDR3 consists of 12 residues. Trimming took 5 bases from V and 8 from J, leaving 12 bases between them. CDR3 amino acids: CSVLQAGEKLFF. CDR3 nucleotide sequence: TGCAGCGTTCTCCAGGCAGGCGAAAAACTGTTTTTT.

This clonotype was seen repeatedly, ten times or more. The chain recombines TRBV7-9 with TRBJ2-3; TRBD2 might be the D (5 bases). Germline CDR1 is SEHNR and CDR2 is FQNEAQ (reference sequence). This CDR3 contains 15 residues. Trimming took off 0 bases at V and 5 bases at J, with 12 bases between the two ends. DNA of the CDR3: TGTGCCAGCAGCTTAGCGACCCGGGGAATAGATACGCAGTATTTT. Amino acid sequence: CASSLATRGIDTQYF. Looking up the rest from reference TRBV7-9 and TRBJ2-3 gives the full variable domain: DTGVSQNPRHKITKRGQNVTFRCDPISEHNRLYWYRQTLGQGPEFLTYFQNEAQLEKSRLLSDRFSAERPKGSFSTLEIQRTEQGDSAMYLCASSLATRGIDTQYFGPGTRLTVL.

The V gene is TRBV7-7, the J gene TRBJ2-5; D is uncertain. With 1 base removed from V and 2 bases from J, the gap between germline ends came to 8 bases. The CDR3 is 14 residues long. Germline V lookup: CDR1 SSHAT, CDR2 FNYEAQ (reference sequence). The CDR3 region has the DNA TGTGCCAGCAGCTTAGTCTACTATCAAGAGACCCAGTACTTC. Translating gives CASSLVYYQETQYF.

CDR3 region: CASSVTGTNYGYTF. The CDR3 region has the DNA TGCGCCAGCAGCGTGACAGGGACTAACTATGGCTACACCTTC. The chain employs TRBV5-1 and TRBJ1-2; the match to TRBD1 covers 7 bases. V lost 4 bases, J lost 0 bases, and 3 bases stayed unmatched. Germline CDR1 reads SGHRS; CDR2 reads YFSETQ. This CDR3 contains 14 residues. Full variable domain (outside the CDR3, taken from reference TRBV5-1 and TRBJ1-2): KAGVTQTPRYLIKTRGQQVTLSCSPISGHRSVSWYQQTPGQGLQFLFEYFSETQRNKGNFPGRFSGRQFSNSRSEMNVSTLELGDSALYLCASSVTGTNYGYTFGSGTRLTVV.

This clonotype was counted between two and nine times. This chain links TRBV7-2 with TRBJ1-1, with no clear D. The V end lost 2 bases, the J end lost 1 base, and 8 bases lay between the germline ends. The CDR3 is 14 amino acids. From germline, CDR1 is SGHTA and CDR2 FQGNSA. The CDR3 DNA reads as TGTGCCAGCAGCTTAAGTGGAAGGAACACTGAAGCTTTCTTT. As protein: CASSLSGRNTEAFF.

The CDR3 DNA reads as TGCGCCAGCAGCTTGGCTACTAGCCAAGAGACCCAGTACTTC. It yields the protein CASSLATSQETQYF. The chain links TRBV5-1 to TRBJ2-5; tentative D call: TRBD2 (5 bases). This CDR3 is built from 14 residues. CDR1 is SGHRS and CDR2 is YFSETQ in the germline V gene. The V gene lost 0 bases and the J gene lost 1 base, with 7 bases spanning the gap.

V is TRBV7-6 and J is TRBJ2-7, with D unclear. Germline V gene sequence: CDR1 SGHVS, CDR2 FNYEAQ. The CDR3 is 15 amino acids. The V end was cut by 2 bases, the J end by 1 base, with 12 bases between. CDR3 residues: CASSLKAEDSYEQYF. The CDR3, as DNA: TGTGCCAGCAGCTTAAAGGCCGAGGATTCCTACGAGCAGTACTTC.

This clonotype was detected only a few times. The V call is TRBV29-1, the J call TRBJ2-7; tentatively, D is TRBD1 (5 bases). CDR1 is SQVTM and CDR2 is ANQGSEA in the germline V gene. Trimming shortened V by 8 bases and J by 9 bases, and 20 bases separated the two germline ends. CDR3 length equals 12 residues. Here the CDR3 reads CSIWTQIRGQYF. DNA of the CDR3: TGCAGCATATGGACACAAATTAGGGGGCAGTACTTC.

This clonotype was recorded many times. The CDR3 protein is CASRGVNTGELFF. CDR3 nucleotide sequence: TGTGCCAGCAGGGGGGTGAACACCGGGGAGCTGTTTTTT. The chain combines TRBV4-2 with TRBJ2-2; the D call may be TRBD1 or TRBD2 (5 bases each). CDR3 length: 13 amino acids. CDR1 and CDR2 from the germline V gene are LGHNA and YNFKEQ. The ends were cut back, 6 bases at V and 1 base at J, with 6 bases in the middle.

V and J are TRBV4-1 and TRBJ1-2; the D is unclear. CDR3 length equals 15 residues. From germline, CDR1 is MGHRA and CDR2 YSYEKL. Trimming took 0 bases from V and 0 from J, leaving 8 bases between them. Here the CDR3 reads CASSQDVQANYGYTF. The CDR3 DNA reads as TGCGCCAGCAGCCAAGATGTCCAGGCTAACTATGGCTACACCTTC.

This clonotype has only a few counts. The chain's CDR3 is CASSLSSSGEYNEQFF. The DNA of the CDR3 is TGTGCCAGCAGTTTATCGTCTAGCGGGGAGTACAATGAGCAGTTCTTC. This rearrangement joins TRBV6-5 to TRBJ2-1, with 9 bases matching TRBD2. The V gene's germline CDR1 is MNHEY and CDR2 SVGAGI. V shed 4 bases and J 4 bases; nucleotides not matched to a gene: 8. The CDR3 spans 16 residues.

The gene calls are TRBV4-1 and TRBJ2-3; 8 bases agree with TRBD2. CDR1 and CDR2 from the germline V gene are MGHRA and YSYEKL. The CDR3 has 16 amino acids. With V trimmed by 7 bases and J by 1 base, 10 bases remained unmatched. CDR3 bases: TGCGCCAGCAAATCGAGGGATAGCGGGGGCACAGATACGCAGTATTTT. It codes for CASKSRDSGGTDTQYF.